The clone carrying this TCR beta chain is a singleton in its sample. The antigen is unknown. Unique-molecular-identifier-tagged TCR beta cDNA libraries were used. Each CDR3 protein is one row after TCRdb ran MiXCR on the PCR reads. Here the sample spans around 180,000 distinct CDR3 sequences, around 30% being singletons. The data were obtained in a study of post-analysis software for immune sequencing data. General study findings and limits: Among 5 or 6 TRBV segments more frequent in patients than controls were TRBV5-6, TRBV5-1 and TRBV20-1. Among multiple sclerosis patients, normalized Chao1 diversity was significantly below that of controls. By F measure, samples from a shared preparation batch strongly co-clustered.

The CDR3 covers 15 residues. Germline lookup yields CDR1 MNHEY and CDR2 SMNVEV (reference sequence). With 5 bases clipped from V and 3 bases from J, the junction kept 4 bases outside the gene matches. Material for sequencing was blood. The chain is built from TRBV27 and TRBJ2-7, with 13 bases fitting TRBD2. This receptor was identified in a girl aged 10-17 years with multiple sclerosis. The DNA for the CDR3 is TGTGCCAGCAGTATCCGGACTAGCGGGAGCTACGAGCAGTACTTC. This codes for CASSIRTSGSYEQYF.